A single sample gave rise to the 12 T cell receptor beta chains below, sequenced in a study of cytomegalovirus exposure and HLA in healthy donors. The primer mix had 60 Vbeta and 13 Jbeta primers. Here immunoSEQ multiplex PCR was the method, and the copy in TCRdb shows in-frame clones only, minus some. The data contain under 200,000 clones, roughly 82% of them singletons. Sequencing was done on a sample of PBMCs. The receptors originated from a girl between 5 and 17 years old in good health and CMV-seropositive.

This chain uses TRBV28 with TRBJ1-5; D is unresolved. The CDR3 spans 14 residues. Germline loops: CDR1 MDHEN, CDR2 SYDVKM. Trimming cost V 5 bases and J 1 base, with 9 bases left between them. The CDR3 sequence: CASSPFPSNQPQHF. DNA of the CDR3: TGTGCCAGCAGTCCTTTCCCGAGCAATCAGCCCCAGCATTTT.

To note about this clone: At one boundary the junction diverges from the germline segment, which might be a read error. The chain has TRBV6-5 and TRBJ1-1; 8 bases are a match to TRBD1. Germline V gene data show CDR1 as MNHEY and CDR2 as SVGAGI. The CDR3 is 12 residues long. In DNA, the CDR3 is TGTGCCAGCAGCAATCGCCGGGACAGGCTAAACTTT. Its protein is CASSNRRDRLNF.

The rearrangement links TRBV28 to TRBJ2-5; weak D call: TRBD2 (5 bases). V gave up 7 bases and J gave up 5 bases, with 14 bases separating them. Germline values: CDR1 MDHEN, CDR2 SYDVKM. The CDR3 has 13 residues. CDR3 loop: CASNLREWETQYF. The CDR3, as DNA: TGTGCCAGCAACCTGAGGGAGTGGGAGACCCAGTACTTC.

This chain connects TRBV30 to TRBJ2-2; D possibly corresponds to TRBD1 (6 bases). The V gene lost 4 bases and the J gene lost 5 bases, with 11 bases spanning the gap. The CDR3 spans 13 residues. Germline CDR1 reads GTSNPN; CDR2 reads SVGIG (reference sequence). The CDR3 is CAWIRGGTGELFF. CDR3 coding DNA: TGTGCCTGGATCAGGGGTGGGACCGGGGAGCTGTTTTTT.

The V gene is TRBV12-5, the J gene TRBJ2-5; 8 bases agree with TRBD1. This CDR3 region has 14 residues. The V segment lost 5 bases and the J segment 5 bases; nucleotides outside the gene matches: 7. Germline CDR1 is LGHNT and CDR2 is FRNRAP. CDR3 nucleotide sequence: TGTGCTAGTGGTGACGACAGGGGTCGGGAGACCCAGTACTTC. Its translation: CASGDDRGRETQYF.

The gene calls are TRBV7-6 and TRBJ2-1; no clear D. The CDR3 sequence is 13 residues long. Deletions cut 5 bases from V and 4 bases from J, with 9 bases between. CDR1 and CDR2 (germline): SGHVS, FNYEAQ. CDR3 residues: CASSTPRYNEQFF. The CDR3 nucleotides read TGTGCCAGCAGCACCCCTCGGTACAATGAGCAGTTCTTC.

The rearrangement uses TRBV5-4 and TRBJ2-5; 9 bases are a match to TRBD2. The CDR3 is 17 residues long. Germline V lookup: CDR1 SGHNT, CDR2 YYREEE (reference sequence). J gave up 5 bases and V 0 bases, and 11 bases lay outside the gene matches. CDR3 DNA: TGTGCCAGCAGCTTGGGAGTAGCGGGAGCGTTAGGGGAGACCCAGTACTTC. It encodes CASSLGVAGALGETQYF.

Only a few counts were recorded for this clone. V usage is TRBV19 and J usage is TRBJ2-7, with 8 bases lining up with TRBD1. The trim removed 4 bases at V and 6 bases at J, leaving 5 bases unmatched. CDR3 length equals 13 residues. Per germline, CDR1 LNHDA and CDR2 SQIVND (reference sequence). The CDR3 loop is CASSRVQGGEQYF. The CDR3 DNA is TGTGCCAGTAGTAGAGTACAGGGGGGCGAGCAGTACTTC.

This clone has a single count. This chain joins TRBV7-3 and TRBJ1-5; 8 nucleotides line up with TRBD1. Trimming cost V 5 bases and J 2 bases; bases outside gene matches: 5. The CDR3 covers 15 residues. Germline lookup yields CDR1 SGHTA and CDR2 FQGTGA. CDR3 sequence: CASSVTGGGNQPQHF. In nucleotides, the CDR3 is TGTGCCAGCAGCGTCACAGGGGGGGGCAATCAGCCCCAGCATTTT.

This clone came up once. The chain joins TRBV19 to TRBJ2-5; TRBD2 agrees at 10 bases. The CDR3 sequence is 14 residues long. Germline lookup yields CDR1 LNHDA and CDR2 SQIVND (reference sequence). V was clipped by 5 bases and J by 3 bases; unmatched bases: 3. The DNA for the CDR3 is TGTGCCAGTAGTCCTCTAGCGGGAGAAGAGACCCAGTACTTC. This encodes CASSPLAGEETQYF.

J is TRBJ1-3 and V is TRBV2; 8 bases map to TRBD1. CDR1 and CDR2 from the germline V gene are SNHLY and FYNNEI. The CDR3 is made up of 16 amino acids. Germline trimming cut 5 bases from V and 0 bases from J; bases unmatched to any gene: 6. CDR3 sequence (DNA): TGTGCCAGCAGTAGAACAGGGGGTAACTCTGGAAACACCATATATTTT. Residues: CASSRTGGNSGNTIYF.

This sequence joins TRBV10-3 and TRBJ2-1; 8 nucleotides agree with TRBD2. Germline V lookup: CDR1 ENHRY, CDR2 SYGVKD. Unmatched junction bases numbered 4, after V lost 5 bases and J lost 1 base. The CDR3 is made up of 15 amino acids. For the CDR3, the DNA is TGTGCCATCAGTCCGGGGGGGCCTTCCTACAATGAGCAGTTCTTC. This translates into CAISPGGPSYNEQFF.